Listed below are T cell receptor beta chains from one sample, sequenced in a study of technical replicates of blood from a handful of donors. TCRdb's table, derived via immunoSEQ multiplex PCR, lists solely in-frame clones and lacks some. Of approximately 65,000 clones listed, 70% to 90% are singletons. Sequencing input: PBMCs. Receptors were obtained from a human donor in good health. Some clones in this sample may be carry-over from other donors' samples. CDR3s include the opening cysteine and the closing phenylalanine or tryptophan. A D gene is named only where the DNA matches it firmly. A clone size is listed for some rows: how often the clone was seen (once, few, many), or a class if it is expanded.

TRBJ2-5 | - | TRBD2 | TRBV10-3 | TGTGCCACCTTACGGGAGGGCCTCCCCGAGACCCAGTACTTC | CATLREGLPETQYF
TRBJ1-5 | - | TRBD1 | TRBV9 | TGTGCCAGCAGCGTCCCTCTCGGACAGGGCGGCAATCAGCCCCAGCATTTT | CASSVPLGQGGNQPQHF
TRBJ2-1 | few | TRBD1 | TRBV6-5 | TGTGCCAGCGGCCAGGGGGCTGCCTACAATGAGCAGTTCTTC | CASGQGAAYNEQFF
TRBJ2-7 | - | TRBD1 | TRBV4-1 | TGCGCCAGCAGCCAAGAGGACAGGAGCTCCTACGAGCAGTACTTC | CASSQEDRSSYEQYF
TRBJ1-2 | - | - | TRBV4-3 | TGCGCCAGCAGCCAAGAGCGCAACTATGGCTACACCTTC | CASSQERNYGYTF
TRBJ2-7 | - | - | TRBV7-9 | TGTGCCAGCAGCTTAGGGCCTAGGGGTCCCGAGCAGTACTTC | CASSLGPRGPEQYF
TRBJ1-4 | - | - | TRBV7-9 | TGTGCCAGCAGCATACAGGGATCTACTAATGAAAAACTGTTTTTT | CASSIQGSTNEKLFF
TRBJ1-5 | - | - | TRBV30 | TGTGCCTGGGGCCGGGATAGCAATCAGCCCCAGCATTTT | CAWGRDSNQPQHF
TRBJ2-2 | - | TRBD2 | TRBV4-1 | TGCGCCAGCAGCCACGGCAGCGGGGGAGGGACCGGGGAGCTGTTTTTT | CASSHGSGGGTGELFF
TRBJ1-3 | few | - | TRBV4-3 | TGCGCCAGCAGCCAAGGGACTGTACCCATATATTTT | CASSQGTVPIYF
TRBJ1-2 | - | TRBD1 | TRBV19 | TGTGCCAGTAGGGGGGACAGCTATGGCTACACCTTC | CASRGDSYGYTF
TRBJ2-5 | - | TRBD2 | TRBV7-9 | TGTGCCACCATGCAGATGAGACTAGCGTCTCGAGAGACCCAGTACTTC | CATMQMRLASRETQYF
TRBJ2-4 | - | - | TRBV2 | TGTGCCAGCAGTGGGGACTTAAACATTCAGTACTTC | CASSGDLNIQYF
TRBJ2-1 | - | TRBD2 | TRBV4-2 | TGTGCCAGCAGAAAGACTAGCGGGGGGGCCGGGGAGCAGTTCTTC | CASRKTSGGAGEQFF
TRBJ2-3 | - | - | TRBV7-3 | TGTGCCAGCAGCCAAAAACCGGGAGATACGCAGTATTTT | CASSQKPGDTQYF
TRBJ2-2 | - | - | TRBV4-3 | TGCGCCAGCAGCCAAGATGGGCAGGGGAAAGGCACCGGGGAGCTGTTTTTT | CASSQDGQGKGTGELFF
TRBJ2-3 | - | TRBD2 | TRBV4-3 | TGCGCCAGCAGCCAACGACTAGCGGGACCGGGCCCAGCAGATACGCAGTATTTT | CASSQRLAGPGPADTQYF
TRBJ2-7 | once | TRBD2 | TRBV7-6 | TGTGCCAGCAGCTCCCGACTAGCGGGACCGGAGCAGTACTTC | CASSSRLAGPEQYF